This T cell receptor beta chain was identified in a study of blood T cell repertoires in COVID-19. This CDR3 has 16 residues. Trimming took 4 bases from V and 6 from J; bases not matched to a gene: 8. Germline assignment: CDR1 SGHRS and CDR2 YFSETQ. The assay was immunoSEQ multiplex PCR, and TCRdb's table has in-frame clones only and misses some. The sample carries about 360,000 clones, about 86% recorded once. The chain employs TRBV5-1 and TRBJ2-3; 13 positions match TRBD2. The sequence was obtained from a woman aged 55-69 years with COVID-19, enrolled during active disease. Material for sequencing was peripheral blood. In DNA form, the CDR3 reads TGCGCCAGCAGCGTCTCGACTAGCGGGGGGAAGGATACGCAGTATTTT. This gives the protein CASSVSTSGGKDTQYF.